Below are 17 T cell receptor beta chains sequenced from a single sample in a study of blood T cell repertoires in COVID-19. Libraries were prepared by immunoSEQ multiplex PCR; TCRdb keeps only in-frame clonotypes and omits some of them. Counted here are about 64,000 clones, 70% to 90% occurring once; the ten biggest clones make up approximately 3.6%. Sequenced: peripheral blood. Every receptor here comes from a man between 65 and 85 years old with acute or convalescent COVID-19.

This chain uses TRBV28 with TRBJ2-7; 8 nucleotides line up with TRBD2. Unmatched junction bases numbered 2, after V lost 2 bases and J lost 5 bases. The CDR3 is 13 amino acids. Germline V CDR1 and CDR2: MDHEN, SYDVKM. CDR3 bases: TGTGCCAGCAGTTTAAGCGGGGGCCACGAGCAGTACTTC. Translated: CASSLSGGHEQYF.

The V call is TRBV5-1, the J call TRBJ2-2, with a tentative D call TRBD1 (6 bases). The CDR3 extends over 17 amino acids. V dropped 0 bases and J dropped 4 bases, with 16 bases sitting between them. The V gene's germline CDR1 is SGHRS and CDR2 YFSETQ. As DNA, the CDR3 is TGCGCCAGCAGCTTGGTCCCAGGGGCGCCGAGCACCGGGGAGCTGTTTTTT. It is translated as CASSLVPGAPSTGELFF.

V is TRBV25-1 and J is TRBJ1-4; 8 bases match TRBD1. Germline V gene data show CDR1 as MGHDK and CDR2 as SYGVNS. The CDR3 spans 14 residues. Unmatched junction bases numbered 4, after V lost 2 bases and J lost 8 bases. The CDR3 loop is CASSEPRQGEKLFF. The CDR3 nucleotides read TGTGCCAGCAGTGAACCCCGACAGGGGGAAAAACTGTTTTTT. The entire variable domain, with the rest obtained from reference TRBV25-1 and TRBJ1-4, is as follows: EADIYQTPRYLVIGTGKKITLECSQTMGHDKMYWYQQDPGMELHLIHYSYGVNSTEKGDLSSESTVSRIRTEHFPLTLESARPSHTSQYLCASSEPRQGEKLFFGSGTQLSVL.

Here the CDR3 DNA reads TGTGCCAGCAGCCCCGAGGCTGACGAGCAGTACTTC. This codes for CASSPEADEQYF. V gene TRBV7-2 combines with J gene TRBJ2-7; the D is unclear. The CDR3 extends over 12 amino acids. V was shortened by 5 bases and J by 5 bases, with 10 bases between the two germline ends. The germline V gene encodes CDR1 SGHTA and CDR2 FQGNSA.

This chain links TRBV27 with TRBJ1-3; 8 bases fit TRBD1. The CDR3 totals 14 residues. The V segment lost 5 bases and the J segment 4 bases; nucleotides outside the gene matches: 4. The germline CDR1 and CDR2 sequences are MNHEY and SMNVEV (reference sequence). For the CDR3, the DNA is TGTGCCAGCAGTCTCGGGACAGGAGGAAACACCATATATTTT. Amino acid sequence: CASSLGTGGNTIYF.

Here the CDR3 reads CASGHASGPLHF. CDR3 nucleotide sequence: TGTGCCAGCGGTCATGCTTCGGGACCCCTCCACTTT. The rearrangement uses TRBV28 and TRBJ1-6, with D hard to call. The germline V and J ends were trimmed by 8 bases and 12 bases, with 14 bases remaining between them. This CDR3 comprises 12 residues. Germline CDR1 MDHEN, CDR2 SYDVKM.

This chain uses TRBV5-4 with TRBJ2-7, with D maybe TRBD2 (6 bases). CDR3 length: 12 amino acids. Germline V CDR1 and CDR2: SGHNT, YYREEE (reference sequence). Trimming cost V 3 bases and J 4 bases, with 8 bases left between them. CDR3 sequence: CASSSRGYEQYF. CDR3 nucleotide sequence: TGTGCCAGCAGCTCGCGGGGTTACGAGCAGTACTTC.

This chain uses TRBV28 with TRBJ1-5; a weak D match, TRBD1 (6 bases). The CDR3 spans 16 residues. CDR1 MDHEN and CDR2 SYDVKM come from the germline V gene. The V gene lost 6 bases and the J gene lost 0 bases, with 15 bases spanning the gap. The CDR3 spells CASSNQGSYSNQPQHF. As DNA, the CDR3 is TGTGCCAGCAGCAATCAGGGGTCGTATAGCAATCAGCCCCAGCATTTT.

This clone was seen a single time. This chain uses TRBV19 with TRBJ2-5; 9 nucleotides agree with TRBD2. The CDR3 extends over 15 amino acids. With 6 bases clipped from V and 5 bases from J, the junction kept 10 bases outside the gene matches. The V gene's germline CDR1 is LNHDA and CDR2 SQIVND (reference sequence). CDR3 loop: CASRHRGLAGETQYF. The DNA of the CDR3 is TGTGCCAGTAGACACCGGGGACTAGCCGGCGAGACCCAGTACTTC.

This clone was seen only once. The V and J genes are TRBV11-1 and TRBJ2-7; D possibly corresponds to TRBD2 (5 bases). Germline values: CDR1 SGHAT, CDR2 FQDESV (reference sequence). The V and J ends lost 3 bases and 4 bases respectively, with 16 bases between them. The CDR3 runs to 15 residues. CDR3 protein: CASSFRTGKRYEQYF. The CDR3 bases are TGTGCCAGCAGCTTCCGGACGGGAAAAAGGTACGAGCAGTACTTC.

The rearrangement uses TRBV5-4 and TRBJ1-3; D call uncertain. The CDR3 has 15 residues. V gave up 4 bases and J gave up 0 bases, with 11 bases separating them. The V gene's germline CDR1 is SGHNT and CDR2 YYREEE (reference sequence). The CDR3 sequence: CASSPQSSSGNTIYF. CDR3 DNA: TGTGCCAGCAGCCCACAGTCCAGCTCTGGAAACACCATATATTTT.

This chain links TRBV19 with TRBJ2-7, with D perhaps matching TRBD1 (7 bases). This CDR3 region has 16 residues. V dropped 5 bases and J dropped 7 bases, with 24 bases sitting between them. Germline CDR1 is LNHDA and CDR2 is SQIVND (reference sequence). The DNA for the CDR3 is TGTGCCAGTAGTCAGACCCCAAGCAGGGGGAGGAGAGAGCAGTACTTC. It yields the protein CASSQTPSRGRREQYF.

V is TRBV23-1 and J is TRBJ2-1, with 7 bases fitting TRBD2. TRBV23-1 falls under the ORF class, with uncertain function. This CDR3 has 14 residues. The junction had 2 bases not matched to a gene; V was cut back by 3 bases and J by 3 bases. The DNA for the CDR3 is TGCGCCAGCAGTCACGGGGGGTTCTACAATGAGCAGTTCTTC. It codes for CASSHGGFYNEQFF.

The chain carries TRBV10-1 and TRBJ2-3; 9 positions match TRBD2. The CDR3 is 19 residues long. The V gene end was trimmed by 1 base and the J gene end by 4 bases; junction bases not matched to a gene: 15. Germline V gene lookup returns CDR1 WNHNN and CDR2 SYGVQD (reference sequence). CDR3 sequence (DNA): TGCGCCAGCAGTGAGTTGCTAGCGGGGTTTCGTTTGCTGGCAGATACGCAGTATTTT. It codes for CASSELLAGFRLLADTQYF.

The genes are TRBV24-1 and TRBJ2-5; 7 bases are shared with TRBD1. The germline V gene has CDR1 KGHDR and CDR2 SFDVKD. V shed 3 bases and J 4 bases; nucleotides not matched to a gene: 7. The CDR3 sequence is 15 residues long. The CDR3 bases are TGTGCCACCAGTGATGCCGGACAGGCCGGAGAGACCCAGTACTTC. Its protein is CATSDAGQAGETQYF.

This chain connects TRBV5-5 to TRBJ2-7; 7 bases agree with TRBD1. Germline V CDR1 and CDR2: SGHKS, YYEKEE (reference sequence). This CDR3 spans 17 amino acids. The ends lost 3 bases at V and 4 bases at J; junction bases unmatched: 16. CDR3 in DNA: TGTGCCAGCAGCTCGCGAGGGACAGCCGTTGGGGCTTACGAGCAGTACTTC. Amino acid sequence: CASSSRGTAVGAYEQYF.

This clone was seen a single time. The chain links TRBV5-1 to TRBJ2-1, with TRBD1 matching over 8 bases. Germline CDR1 is SGHRS and CDR2 is YFSETQ. The CDR3 extends over 13 amino acids. With 5 bases clipped from V and 7 bases from J, the junction kept 5 bases outside the gene matches. The CDR3 here is CASRKDRANEQFF. CDR3 nucleotide sequence: TGCGCCAGCAGAAAGGACAGGGCGAATGAGCAGTTCTTC.